This T cell receptor (beta chain) was identified in a study of metastatic and nonmetastatic thyroid tumors. Looking at the study overall: Malignant thyroid and benign thyroid patients provided blood and tumor or nodule tissue whose repertoires were compared.

Treatment of any kind had been given to no patient before thyroid surgery. Trimming removed 5 bases from V and 3 bases from J, with 11 bases in between. Germline lookup yields CDR1 SNHLY and CDR2 FYNNEI. This CDR3 is built from 13 residues. In the original processing: CDR3 differences across clinicopathological groups were used to build a distant-metastasis classifier for papillary thyroid cancer. Through MiXCR, TCRdb re-clonotyped the PCR reads. It is TCRdb's table, rather than the study itself, that gives the V and J calls and clone size. The repertoire includes about 20,000 clones, under 45% of them detected once, and roughly 24% sits in the top ten.

The origin of this receptor is a female donor with papillary thyroid cancer or a benign thyroid nodule (not recorded which). Some clones in this sample may be carry-over from other donors' samples. The chain is built from TRBV2 and TRBJ2-7, with D possibly called TRBD1 or TRBD2 (5 bases each). The sample taken for sequencing was tumor tissue. The CDR3 nucleotides are TGTGCCAGCAGTCCCGGGGCGGGCTACGAGCAGTACTTC. Protein sequence: CASSPGAGYEQYF.